A selection of T cell receptor beta chains follows, all from one sample in a study of blood T cells in healthy people across ages. In TCRdb, the 5' RACE reads were re-called with MiXCR into one record per CDR3 protein. There are some 1.1 million distinct CDR3 sequences in the sample; 35% to 40% occur only once, and over 10% lies in the top ten. Material: blood. These receptors all stem from a man between 18 and 35 years old in good health. Each CDR3 is given with its conserved first and last residue. Each record gives: V gene, J gene, clone size, D gene, CDR3 DNA, CDR3 protein. The D gene is left open where the match is weak. A row's size may be missing; if present it is once, few, many or a size class.

>TRBV9|TRBJ2-5|-|-
TGTGCCAGCAGCGGAGGTGGCAGAGCCCAAGAGACCCAGTACTTC
CASSGGGRAQETQYF
>TRBV12-3/TRBV12-4|TRBJ2-3|few|-
TGTGCCAGCAGTTTATCGGTCCGTATGAGGGTCACAGATACGCAGTATTTT
CASSLSVRMRVTDTQYF
>TRBV10-3|TRBJ2-6|-|-
TGTGCCATCAGCGGCCGGTCTGGGGCCAACGTCCTGACTTTC
CAISGRSGANVLTF
>TRBV10-3|TRBJ2-7|many|-
TGTGCCATCAGTGACCCCGGGACTTACGAGCAGTACTTC
CAISDPGTYEQYF
>TRBV10-3|TRBJ1-2|-|TRBD1
TGTGCCATCAGGGGACAGGGAGGCTGCACCTTC
CAIRGQGGCTF
>TRBV10-3|TRBJ1-1|-|-
TGTGCCATCAGTGACCCGAGGGCAGTGAACACTGAAGCTTTCTTT
CAISDPRAVNTEAFF
>TRBV7-2|TRBJ2-3|few|-
TGTGCCAGCAGTGGGCTCGGGGCCTCAGATACGCAGTATTTT
CASSGLGASDTQYF
>TRBV29-1|TRBJ2-1|many|-
TGCAGCGTTGAGGACAGCCTGTCGGGCAATGAGCAGTTCTTC
CSVEDSLSGNEQFF
>TRBV14|TRBJ2-1|few|-
TGTGCCAGCAGCCAAGGGGCTCAGGGGTACAATGAGCAGTTCTTC
CASSQGAQGYNEQFF
>TRBV10-3|TRBJ2-1|few|-
TGTGCCATCAGTGAGCGAGGGGACTCCTACAATGAGCAGTTCTTC
CAISERGDSYNEQFF
>TRBV6-1|TRBJ1-4|-|-
TGTGCCAGCAGTGACCCTGAAGGAGAAAAACTGTTTTTT
CASSDPEGEKLFF
>TRBV11-2|TRBJ2-1|-|-
TGTGCCAGCAGCTTAGCGGCAGGGAGCTACTACAATGAGCAGTTCTTC
CASSLAAGSYYNEQFF
>TRBV20-1|TRBJ2-3|-|-
TGCAGTGCTGGGGGACCCACAGATACGCAGTATTTT
CSAGGPTDTQYF
>TRBV12-3/TRBV12-4|TRBJ2-2|few|-
TGTGCCAGCAGTTTAGATCGGGGGTTAGCCGGGGAGCTGTTTTTT
CASSLDRGLAGELFF
>TRBV20-1|TRBJ2-7|-|-
TGCAGTGCTTTCCCCTACAGGGTAGTCTCCTACGAGCAGTACTTC
CSAFPYRVVSYEQYF
>TRBV28|TRBJ1-4|-|TRBD1
TGTGCCAGCAGGATCGGGACAGGGTTTAATGAAAAACTGTTTTTT
CASRIGTGFNEKLFF
>TRBV6-5|TRBJ1-2|-|-
TGTGCCAGCAGTTATCGTCAGGGTGGCTACACCTTC
CASSYRQGGYTF
>TRBV10-3|TRBJ1-1|-|-
TGTGCCATCAGGGCAGGGGTGGCCACTGAAGCTTTCTTT
CAIRAGVATEAFF
>TRBV4-3|TRBJ1-1|few|TRBD1
TGCGCCAGCAGCCGATCGACAGGGGTGAACACTGAAGCTTTCTTT
CASSRSTGVNTEAFF
>TRBV5-6|TRBJ2-3|-|-
TGTGCCAGCAGCCAGCAGCGAGATACGCAGTATTTT
CASSQQRDTQYF
>TRBV20-1|TRBJ1-1|-|-
TGCAGTGCTTCTAAGGGCGGGGGCTCCACTGAAGCTTTCTTT
CSASKGGGSTEAFF
>TRBV2|TRBJ1-4|-|-
TGTGCCAGCAGGGAGGGCGTCGGTGAAAAACTGTTTTTT
CASREGVGEKLFF